This T cell receptor (beta chain) was observed in a study of T-cell memory formation after mild COVID-19. Study-level information: TCR clusters were mostly donor specific. General study findings and limits: The study found contracting CD4+ clones mainly in CM and EM and contracting CD8+ clones in EMRA. Clones that got smaller from day 15 to 85 had even CD4/CD8, while clones growing later tipped toward CD4+.

Constant-segment primers and 5'RACE yielded cDNA libraries for TCR alpha and TCR beta, each carrying sample barcodes and UMIs. Via MiXCR, TCRdb re-called the 5' RACE reads, giving one row per CDR3 protein. This sample has a few hundred thousand distinct CDR3 sequences, with 25% found just once. This clonotype turned up a few times. Antigen: not known. The germline V gene has CDR1 MNHEY and CDR2 SMNVEV (reference sequence). This CDR3 spans 14 amino acids. Trimming cost V 8 bases and J 8 bases, with 21 bases left between them. The chain carries TRBV27 and TRBJ1-2, with D tentatively TRBD1 (6 bases). The origin of this receptor is an adult woman who had mild COVID-19 (a few samples of this study predate the infection). Cell type and time point are not known. Sequenced sample: PBMCs or a T cell subset sorted from them (not recorded which). This CDR3 is CASGIKQGSKGYTF. The CDR3 region has the DNA TGTGCCAGCGGGATCAAACAGGGAAGTAAGGGCTACACCTTC.